This T cell receptor beta chain was recovered during a study of CD8+CD57+ T cells in acquired aplastic anemia. About the research overall: The average for DNA from sorted CD4+ and CD8+ cells was 2.5 to 4 ug.

Trimming took 8 bases from V and 3 from J; bases not matched to a gene: 10. This CDR3 spans 15 amino acids. Patients picked for sequencing had shown CD8+CD57+ cell expansion detected by flow cytometry. Researchers used genomic DNA as the template to profile TCR beta VDJ and CDR3. One entry per CDR3 protein, called by TCRdb with MiXCR from the reads. The sample shows around 430,000 distinct CDR3 sequences, about a third of them seen only once. The V call is TRBV12-3 or TRBV12-4, the J call TRBJ2-7; 10 nucleotides match TRBD1. The sequencing sample was made of sorted CD4+, CD8+, or CD8+CD57+ T cells (not recorded which) from PBMCs. The receptor was derived from a human donor with aplastic anemia. The CDR3 nucleotides read TGTGCCAGCGGTAAGACAGGGGGCTTCTTCTACGAGCAGTACTTC. Protein product: CASGKTGGFFYEQYF.